This TCR beta chain was recorded in a study of post-analysis software for immune sequencing data. Unique-molecular-identifier-tagged TCR beta cDNA libraries were used. TCRdb reprocessed the PCR reads with MiXCR, giving one entry per CDR3 protein. The sample has 750,000 to 950,000 distinct CDR3 sequences; approximately 57% are singletons. The sequence was obtained from a girl aged 10 to 17 with multiple sclerosis. The specimen sequenced was blood.

Here the CDR3 reads CAISGDEYNEQFF. CDR3 coding DNA: TGTGCCATCAGTGGGGACGAATACAATGAGCAGTTCTTC. V and J are TRBV10-3 and TRBJ2-1; either TRBD1 or TRBD2 may fit D (5 bases each). Trimming shortened V by 4 bases and J by 4 bases, and 8 bases separated the two germline ends. There are 13 residues in the CDR3. The germline gives CDR1 ENHRY, CDR2 SYGVKD.